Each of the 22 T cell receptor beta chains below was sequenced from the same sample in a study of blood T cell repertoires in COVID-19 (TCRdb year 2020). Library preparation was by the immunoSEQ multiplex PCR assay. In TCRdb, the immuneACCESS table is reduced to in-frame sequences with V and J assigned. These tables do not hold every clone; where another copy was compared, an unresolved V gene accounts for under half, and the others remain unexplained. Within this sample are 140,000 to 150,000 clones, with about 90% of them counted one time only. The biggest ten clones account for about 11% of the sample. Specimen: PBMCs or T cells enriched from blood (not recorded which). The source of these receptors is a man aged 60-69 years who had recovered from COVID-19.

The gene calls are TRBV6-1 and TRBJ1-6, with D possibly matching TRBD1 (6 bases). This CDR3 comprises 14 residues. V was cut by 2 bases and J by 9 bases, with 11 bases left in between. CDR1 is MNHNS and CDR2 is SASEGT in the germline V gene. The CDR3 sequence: CASSELAGVSPLHF. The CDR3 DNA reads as TGTGCCAGCAGTGAATTGGCAGGGGTTTCACCCCTCCACTTT.

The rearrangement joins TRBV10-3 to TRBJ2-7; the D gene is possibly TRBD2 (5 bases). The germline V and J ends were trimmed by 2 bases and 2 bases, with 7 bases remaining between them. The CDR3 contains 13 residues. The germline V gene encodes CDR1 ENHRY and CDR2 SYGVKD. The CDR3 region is CAISERGAYEQYF. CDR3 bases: TGTGCCATCAGTGAGCGGGGTGCCTACGAGCAGTACTTC.

CDR3 nucleotides: TGTGCCAGCAGTGCTCCCGGACTAGCGTCAAACATTCAGTACTTC. It codes for CASSAPGLASNIQYF. The chain combines TRBV28 with TRBJ2-4, with 9 positions matching TRBD2. V gave up 5 bases and J gave up 6 bases; unmatched junction bases: 8. CDR1 and CDR2 from the germline V gene are MDHEN and SYDVKM. The CDR3 covers 15 residues. Drawing the rest from reference TRBV28 and TRBJ2-4, the complete variable domain is DVKVTQSSRYLVKRTGEKVFLECVQDMDHENMFWYRQDPGLGLRLIYFSYDVKMKEKGDIPEGYSVSREKKERFSLILESASTNQTSMYLCASSAPGLASNIQYFGAGTRLSVL.

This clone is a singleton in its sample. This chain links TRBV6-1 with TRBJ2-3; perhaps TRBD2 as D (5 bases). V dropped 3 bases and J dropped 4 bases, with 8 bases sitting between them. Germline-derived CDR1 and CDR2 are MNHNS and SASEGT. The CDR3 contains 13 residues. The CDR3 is CASSDWRPDTQYF. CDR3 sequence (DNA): TGTGCCAGCAGTGATTGGAGGCCAGATACGCAGTATTTT.

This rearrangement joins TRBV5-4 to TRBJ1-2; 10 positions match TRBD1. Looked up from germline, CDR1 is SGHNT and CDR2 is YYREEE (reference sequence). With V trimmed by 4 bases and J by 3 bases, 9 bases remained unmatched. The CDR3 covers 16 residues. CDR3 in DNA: TGTGCCAGCAGCCCCCCGAGAGGACAGGGGGACTATGGCTACACCTTC. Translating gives CASSPPRGQGDYGYTF.

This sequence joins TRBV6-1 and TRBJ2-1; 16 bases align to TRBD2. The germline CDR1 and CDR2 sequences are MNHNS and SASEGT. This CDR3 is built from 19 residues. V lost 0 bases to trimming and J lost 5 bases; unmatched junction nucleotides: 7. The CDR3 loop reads CASSEAIGTSGRANNEQFF. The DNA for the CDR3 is TGTGCCAGCAGTGAAGCTATCGGGACTAGCGGGAGGGCCAACAATGAGCAGTTCTTC.

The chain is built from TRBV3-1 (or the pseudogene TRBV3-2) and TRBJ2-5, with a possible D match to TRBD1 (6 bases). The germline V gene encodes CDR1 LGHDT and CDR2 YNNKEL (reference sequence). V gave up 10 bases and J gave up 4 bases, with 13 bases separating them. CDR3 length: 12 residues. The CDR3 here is CAIKGGTETQYF. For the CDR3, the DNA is TGTGCCATAAAAGGGGGAACAGAGACCCAGTACTTC.

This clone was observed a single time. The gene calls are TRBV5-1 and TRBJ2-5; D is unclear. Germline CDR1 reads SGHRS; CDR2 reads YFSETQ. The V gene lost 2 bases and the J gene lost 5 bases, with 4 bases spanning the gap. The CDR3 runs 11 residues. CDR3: CASSFEETQYF. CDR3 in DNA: TGCGCCAGCAGCTTTGAGGAGACCCAGTACTTC.

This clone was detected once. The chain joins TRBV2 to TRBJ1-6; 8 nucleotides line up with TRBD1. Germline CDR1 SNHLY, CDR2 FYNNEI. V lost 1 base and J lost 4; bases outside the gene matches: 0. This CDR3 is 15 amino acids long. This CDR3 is CASSEGDRYNSPLHF. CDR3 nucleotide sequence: TGTGCCAGCAGTGAAGGGGACAGGTATAATTCACCCCTCCACTTT.

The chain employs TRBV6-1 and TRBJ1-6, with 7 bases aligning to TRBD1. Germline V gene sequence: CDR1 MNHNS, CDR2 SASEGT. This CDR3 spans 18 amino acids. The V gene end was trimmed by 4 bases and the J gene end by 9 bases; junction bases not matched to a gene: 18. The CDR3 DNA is TGTGCCAGCAGTGTAAGGGGACAGCAAGTCTCGGAAGGTTCACCCCTCCACTTT. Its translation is CASSVRGQQVSEGSPLHF.

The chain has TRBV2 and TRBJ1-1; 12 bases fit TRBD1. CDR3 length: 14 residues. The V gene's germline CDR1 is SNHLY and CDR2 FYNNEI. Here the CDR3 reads CATGTGGAGTEAFF. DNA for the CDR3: TGTGCTACGGGGACAGGGGGCGCAGGCACTGAAGCTTTCTTT.

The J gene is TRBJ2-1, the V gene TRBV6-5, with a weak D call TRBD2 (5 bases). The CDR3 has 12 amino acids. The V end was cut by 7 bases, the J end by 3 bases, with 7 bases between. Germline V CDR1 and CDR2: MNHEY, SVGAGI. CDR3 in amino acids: CASTGIYNEQFF. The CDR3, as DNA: TGTGCCAGCACGGGGATCTACAATGAGCAGTTCTTC.

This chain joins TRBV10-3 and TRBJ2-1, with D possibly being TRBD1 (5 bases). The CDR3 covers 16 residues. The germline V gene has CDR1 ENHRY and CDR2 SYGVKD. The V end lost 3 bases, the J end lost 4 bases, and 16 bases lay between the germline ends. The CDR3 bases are TGTGCCATCAGTGAAGGGGCTACCGGAAGTTACAATGAGCAGTTCTTC. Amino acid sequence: CAISEGATGSYNEQFF.

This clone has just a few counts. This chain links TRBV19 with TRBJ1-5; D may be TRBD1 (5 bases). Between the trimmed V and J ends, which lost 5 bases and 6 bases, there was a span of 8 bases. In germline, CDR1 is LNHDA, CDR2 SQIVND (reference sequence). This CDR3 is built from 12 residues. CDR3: CASSSGPQPQHF. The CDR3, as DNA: TGTGCCAGTAGTTCAGGGCCTCAGCCCCAGCATTTT.

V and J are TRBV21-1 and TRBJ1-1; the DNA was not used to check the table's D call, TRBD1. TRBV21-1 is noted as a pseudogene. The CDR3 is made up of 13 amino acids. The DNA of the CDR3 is TGTGCCAGCAGGGCGGACAGGTACACTGAAGCTTTCTTT. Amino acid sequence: CASRADRYTEAFF.

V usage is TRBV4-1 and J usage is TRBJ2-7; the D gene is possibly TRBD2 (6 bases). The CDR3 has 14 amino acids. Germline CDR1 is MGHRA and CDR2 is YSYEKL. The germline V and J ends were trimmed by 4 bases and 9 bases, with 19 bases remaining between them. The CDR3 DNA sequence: TGCGCCAGCAGCCCACATGGCGGGGCTTCGGGGCAGTACTTC. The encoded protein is CASSPHGGASGQYF.

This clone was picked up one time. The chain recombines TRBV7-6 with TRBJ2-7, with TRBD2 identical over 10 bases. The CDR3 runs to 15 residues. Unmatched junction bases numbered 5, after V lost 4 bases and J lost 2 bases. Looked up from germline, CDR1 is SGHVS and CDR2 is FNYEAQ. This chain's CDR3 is CASSYLAGATYEQYF. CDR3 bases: TGTGCCAGCAGCTACCTAGCGGGGGCCACCTACGAGCAGTACTTC.

DNA for the CDR3: TGCGCCAGCAGCTTGGGGACTAGCGGGGGCTACGAGCAGTACTTC. Its protein is CASSLGTSGGYEQYF. This sequence joins TRBV5-1 and TRBJ2-7, with 13 bases fitting TRBD2. V trimming: 0 bases; J trimming: 3 bases; junction bases outside the gene matches: 0. From germline, CDR1 is SGHRS and CDR2 YFSETQ. The length of the CDR3 is 15 residues.

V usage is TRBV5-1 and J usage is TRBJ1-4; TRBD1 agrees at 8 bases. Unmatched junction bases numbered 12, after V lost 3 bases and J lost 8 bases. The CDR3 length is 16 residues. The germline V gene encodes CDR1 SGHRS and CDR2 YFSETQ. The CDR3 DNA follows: TGCGCCAGCAGCTCCCAGGGGGCTGTAGATAAGGAAAAACTGTTTTTT. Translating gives CASSSQGAVDKEKLFF.

The CDR3 region is CASSEQGAREQYF. Written as DNA, the CDR3 is TGCGCCAGCAGTGAACAGGGGGCTAGGGAGCAGTACTTC. The V call is TRBV10-1, the J call TRBJ2-7; 9 bases line up with TRBD1. The CDR3 spans 13 residues. Unmatched junction bases numbered 4, after V lost 3 bases and J lost 7 bases. CDR1 and CDR2 from the germline V gene are WNHNN and SYGVQD (reference sequence).

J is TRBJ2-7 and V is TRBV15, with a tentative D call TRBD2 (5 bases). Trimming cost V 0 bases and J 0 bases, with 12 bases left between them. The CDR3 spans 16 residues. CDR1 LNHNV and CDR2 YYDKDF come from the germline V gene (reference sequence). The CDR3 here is CATSRDLAQLSYEQYF. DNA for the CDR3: TGTGCCACCAGCAGAGATTTAGCGCAGCTCTCCTACGAGCAGTACTTC.

CDR3 nucleotide sequence: TGTGCCAGCGGAGGGGGGGGGACCTCTGGAAACACCATATATTTT. Protein product: CASGGGGTSGNTIYF. This chain uses TRBV28 with TRBJ1-3; TRBD1 is a possible D gene (6 bases). CDR3 length equals 15 residues. The germline gives CDR1 MDHEN, CDR2 SYDVKM. V lost 8 bases and J 0 bases, leaving 14 bases between the germline ends.